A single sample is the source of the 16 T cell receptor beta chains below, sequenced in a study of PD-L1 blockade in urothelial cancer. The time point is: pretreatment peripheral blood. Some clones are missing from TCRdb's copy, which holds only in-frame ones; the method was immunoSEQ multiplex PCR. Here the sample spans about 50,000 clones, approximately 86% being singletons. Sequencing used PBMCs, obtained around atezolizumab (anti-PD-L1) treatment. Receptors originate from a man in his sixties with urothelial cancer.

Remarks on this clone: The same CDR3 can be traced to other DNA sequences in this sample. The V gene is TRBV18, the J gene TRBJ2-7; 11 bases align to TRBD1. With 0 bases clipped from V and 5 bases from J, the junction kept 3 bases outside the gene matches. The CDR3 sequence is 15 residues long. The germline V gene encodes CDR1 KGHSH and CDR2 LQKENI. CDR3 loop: CASSPPGQGGNEQYF. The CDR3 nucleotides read TGTGCCAGCTCACCACCGGGACAGGGGGGTAACGAGCAGTACTTC.

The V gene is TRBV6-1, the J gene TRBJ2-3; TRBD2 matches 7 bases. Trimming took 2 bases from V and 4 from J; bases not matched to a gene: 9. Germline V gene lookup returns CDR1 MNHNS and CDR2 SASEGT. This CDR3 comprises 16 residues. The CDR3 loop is CASSENRGSIADTQYF. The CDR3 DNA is TGTGCCAGCAGTGAAAATCGCGGGAGTATAGCAGATACGCAGTATTTT.

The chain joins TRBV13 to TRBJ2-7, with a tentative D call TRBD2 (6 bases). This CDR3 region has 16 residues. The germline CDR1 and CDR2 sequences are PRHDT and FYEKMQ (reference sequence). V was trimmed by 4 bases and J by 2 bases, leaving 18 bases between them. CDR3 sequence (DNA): TGTGCCAGCAGCTCCACCTCGACTAGTTCCCCCTACGAGCAGTACTTC. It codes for CASSSTSTSSPYEQYF.

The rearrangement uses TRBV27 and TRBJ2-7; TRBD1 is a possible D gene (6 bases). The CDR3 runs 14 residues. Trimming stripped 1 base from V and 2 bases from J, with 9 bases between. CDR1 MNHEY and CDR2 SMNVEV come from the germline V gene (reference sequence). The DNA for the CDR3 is TGTGCCAGCAGTTTATTTAGGACAGCCTACGAGCAGTACTTC. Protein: CASSLFRTAYEQYF.

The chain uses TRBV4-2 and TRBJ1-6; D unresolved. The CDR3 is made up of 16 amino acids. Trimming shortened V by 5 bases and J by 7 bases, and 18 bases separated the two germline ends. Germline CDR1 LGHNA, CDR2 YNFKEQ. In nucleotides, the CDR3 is TGTGCCAGCAGCTTTCCCGATATCGGGAGCAATTCACCCCTCCACTTT. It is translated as CASSFPDIGSNSPLHF.

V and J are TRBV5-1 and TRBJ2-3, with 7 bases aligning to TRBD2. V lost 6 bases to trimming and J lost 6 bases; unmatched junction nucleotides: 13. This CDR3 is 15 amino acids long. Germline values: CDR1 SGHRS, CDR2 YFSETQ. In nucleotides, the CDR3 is TGCGCCAGCAACGGACTAGTAGGGACCCAGGATACGCAGTATTTT. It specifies CASNGLVGTQDTQYF. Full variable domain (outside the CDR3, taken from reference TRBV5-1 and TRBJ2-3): KAGVTQTPRYLIKTRGQQVTLSCSPISGHRSVSWYQQTPGQGLQFLFEYFSETQRNKGNFPGRFSGRQFSNSRSEMNVSTLELGDSALYLCASNGLVGTQDTQYFGPGTRLTVL.

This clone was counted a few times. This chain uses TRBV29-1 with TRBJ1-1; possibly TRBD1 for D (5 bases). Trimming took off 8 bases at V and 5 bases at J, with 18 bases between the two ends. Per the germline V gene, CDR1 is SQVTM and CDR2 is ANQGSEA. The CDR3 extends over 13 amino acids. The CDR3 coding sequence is TGCAGCTCAAGCCAGGGCCAGGAGACTGAAGCTTTCTTT. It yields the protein CSSSQGQETEAFF.

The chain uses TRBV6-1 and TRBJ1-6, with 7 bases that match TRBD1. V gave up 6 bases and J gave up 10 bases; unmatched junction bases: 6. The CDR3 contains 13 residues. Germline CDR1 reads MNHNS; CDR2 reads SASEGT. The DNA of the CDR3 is TGTGCCAGCAGAACCGGGACAGTATCACCCCTCCACTTT. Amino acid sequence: CASRTGTVSPLHF.

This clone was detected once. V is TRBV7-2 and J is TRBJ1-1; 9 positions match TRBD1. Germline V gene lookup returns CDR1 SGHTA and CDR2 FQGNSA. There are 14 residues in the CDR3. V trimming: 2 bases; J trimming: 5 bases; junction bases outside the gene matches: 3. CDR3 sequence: CASSLQTGGTEAFF. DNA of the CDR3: TGTGCCAGCAGCTTACAGACAGGGGGGACTGAAGCTTTCTTT.

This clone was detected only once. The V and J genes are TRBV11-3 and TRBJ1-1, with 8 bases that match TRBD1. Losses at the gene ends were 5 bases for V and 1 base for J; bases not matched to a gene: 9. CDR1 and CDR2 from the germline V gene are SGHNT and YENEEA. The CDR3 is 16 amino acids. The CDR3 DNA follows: TGTGCCAGCAGCGAGACAGGGGCATTGAGGAACACTGAAGCTTTCTTT. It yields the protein CASSETGALRNTEAFF.

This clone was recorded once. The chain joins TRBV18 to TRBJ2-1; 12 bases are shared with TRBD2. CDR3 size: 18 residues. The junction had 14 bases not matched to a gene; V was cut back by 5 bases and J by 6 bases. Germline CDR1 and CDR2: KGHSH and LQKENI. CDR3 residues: CASSTLPATSGRGNEQFF. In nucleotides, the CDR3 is TGTGCCAGCTCAACACTCCCCGCGACTAGCGGGAGAGGCAATGAGCAGTTCTTC.

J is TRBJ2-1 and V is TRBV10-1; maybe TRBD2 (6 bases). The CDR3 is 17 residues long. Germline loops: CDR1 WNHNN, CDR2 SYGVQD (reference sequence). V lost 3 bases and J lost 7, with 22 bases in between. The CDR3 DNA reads TGCGCCAGCAGTGACGCCTCAGGGAGGCGATCCGGGAATGAGCAGTTCTTC. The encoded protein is CASSDASGRRSGNEQFF.

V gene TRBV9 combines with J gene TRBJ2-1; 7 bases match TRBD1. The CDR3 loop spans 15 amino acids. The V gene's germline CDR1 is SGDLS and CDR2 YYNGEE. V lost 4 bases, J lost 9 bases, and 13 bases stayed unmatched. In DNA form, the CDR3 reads TGTGCCAGCAGCCTAGGAGTCGTAGGGGGCGGTGAGCAGTTCTTC. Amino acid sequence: CASSLGVVGGGEQFF.

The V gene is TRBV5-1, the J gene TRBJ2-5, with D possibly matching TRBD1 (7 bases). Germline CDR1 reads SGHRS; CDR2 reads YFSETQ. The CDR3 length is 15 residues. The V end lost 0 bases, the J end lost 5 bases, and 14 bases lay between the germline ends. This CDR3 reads CASSLALSGGETQYF. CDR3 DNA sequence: TGCGCCAGCAGCTTGGCTCTATCAGGGGGGGAGACCCAGTACTTC.

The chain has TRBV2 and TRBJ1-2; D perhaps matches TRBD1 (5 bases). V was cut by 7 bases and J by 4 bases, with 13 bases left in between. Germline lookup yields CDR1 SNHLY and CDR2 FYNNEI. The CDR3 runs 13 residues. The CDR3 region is CASTDQGLYGYTF. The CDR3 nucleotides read TGTGCCAGCACCGATCAGGGCCTCTATGGCTACACCTTC.

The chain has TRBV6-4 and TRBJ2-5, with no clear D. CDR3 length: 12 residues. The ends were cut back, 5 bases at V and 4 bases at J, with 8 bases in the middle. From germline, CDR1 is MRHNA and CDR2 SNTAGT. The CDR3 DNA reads TGTGCCAGCAGTTCGAGGAGAGAGACCCAGTACTTC. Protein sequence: CASSSRRETQYF.